Shown below are 23 T cell receptor beta chains from a single sample sequenced in a study of blood T cell repertoires in COVID-19. Using immunoSEQ multiplex PCR, the repertoire was profiled, and TCRdb retains in-frame clones only, with some absent. Of 250,000 to 300,000 clones in the sample, 65% to 90% are singletons; the top ten hold 10% to 15%. Sequences were obtained from peripheral blood. The receptors come from a woman in her seventies with COVID-19, enrolled during active disease.

The rearrangement uses TRBV5-1 and TRBJ1-2; 7 nucleotides agree with TRBD1. The junction had 6 bases not matched to a gene; V was cut back by 4 bases and J by 3 bases. There are 14 residues in the CDR3. Germline V gene data show CDR1 as SGHRS and CDR2 as YFSETQ. The CDR3 DNA reads TGCGCCAGCAGCCTTGGACAGGTTGACTATGGCTACACCTTC. Protein sequence: CASSLGQVDYGYTF.

CDR3 DNA sequence: TGCGCCAGCAGCCAAGATAACAGCTATGGCTACACCTTC. It codes for CASSQDNSYGYTF. The chain is built from TRBV4-1 and TRBJ1-2; unclear D gene. This CDR3 is built from 13 residues. Germline lookup yields CDR1 MGHRA and CDR2 YSYEKL. Trimming removed 0 bases from V and 4 bases from J, with 6 bases in between.

On this clone itself: The same CDR3 arises from other DNA sequences in this sample as well. V is TRBV5-4 and J is TRBJ2-5; 9 bases map to TRBD2. The CDR3 extends over 14 amino acids. CDR1 and CDR2 from the germline V gene are SGHNT and YYREEE (reference sequence). V lost 3 bases and J lost 5; bases outside the gene matches: 5. The CDR3 sequence: CASSSSGGRETQYF. The CDR3 coding sequence is TGTGCCAGCAGCTCCAGCGGGGGGCGGGAGACCCAGTACTTC.

The rearrangement joins TRBV6-4 to TRBJ1-5; possible D gene TRBD1, 5 bases. CDR1 MRHNA and CDR2 SNTAGT come from the germline V gene. The V gene lost 3 bases and the J gene lost 6 bases, with 9 bases spanning the gap. The CDR3 extends over 13 amino acids. The CDR3 nucleotides read TGTGCCAGCAGTGAGGAGGGGAGTCAGCCCCAGCATTTT. Residues: CASSEEGSQPQHF.

The gene calls are TRBV6-2 or TRBV6-3 and TRBJ1-2, with D perhaps matching TRBD1 (5 bases). Trimming left V 0 bases short and J 3 bases short, with 14 bases between. CDR3 length: 16 residues. Germline CDR1 MNHEY, CDR2 SVGEGT. The CDR3 spells CASSYSGSRGDYGYTF. In DNA, the CDR3 is TGTGCCAGCAGTTACTCTGGTTCCCGGGGGGACTATGGCTACACCTTC.

This clone has a handful of counts. This chain connects TRBV6-1 to TRBJ2-7; possible D gene TRBD2, 6 bases. The CDR3 spans 12 residues. Germline V gives CDR1 MNHNS, CDR2 SASEGT. Trimming took 1 base from V and 8 from J, leaving 9 bases between them. DNA for the CDR3: TGTGCCAGCAGTGAAGAAGGCGGGAAGCAGTACTTC. Translation: CASSEEGGKQYF.

This clone has more than one count but fewer than ten. V usage is TRBV28 and J usage is TRBJ1-6; TRBD1 matches at 9 bases. The CDR3 spans 16 residues. The germline CDR1 and CDR2 sequences are MDHEN and SYDVKM. Trimming at V came to 6 bases and at J to 11 bases, leaving 14 bases not matched to a gene. The CDR3, as DNA: TGTGCCAGCAGCACTGCTCCGGGACAGGGTACAACACCCCTCCACTTT. Translated, it gives CASSTAPGQGTTPLHF.

This sequence joins TRBV28 and TRBJ1-2; D unresolved. Germline V gene sequence: CDR1 MDHEN, CDR2 SYDVKM. There are 15 residues in the CDR3. V lost 5 bases and J 4 bases, leaving 17 bases between the germline ends. The CDR3 sequence: CASSLTREGSYGYTF. CDR3 bases: TGTGCCAGCAGTCTCACCCGTGAAGGGAGCTATGGCTACACCTTC.

This clone appeared a few times. This chain links TRBV10-2 with TRBJ2-3; D is possibly TRBD2 (5 bases). The CDR3 length is 13 residues. V lost 7 bases and J 1 base, leaving 9 bases between the germline ends. Germline loops: CDR1 WSHSY, CDR2 SAAADI. The CDR3 DNA reads TGCGCCAGCATAAACGGGGGCACAGATACGCAGTATTTT. Amino acid sequence: CASINGGTDTQYF.

This chain connects TRBV7-2 to TRBJ2-7, with 12 positions matching TRBD2. The germline V gene encodes CDR1 SGHTA and CDR2 FQGNSA. After removal of 1 base from V and 5 bases from J, the junction contained 15 bases not matched to a gene. This CDR3 contains 19 residues. The CDR3 DNA reads as TGTGCCAGCAGCTTAGAGGTGCTAGCGGGGGGGCCCAGGCGTGACGAGCAGTACTTC. This gives the protein CASSLEVLAGGPRRDEQYF.

The chain recombines TRBV2 with TRBJ1-6, with 7 bases fitting TRBD1. The V gene end was trimmed by 8 bases and the J gene end by 10 bases; junction bases not matched to a gene: 11. Germline loops: CDR1 SNHLY, CDR2 FYNNEI. CDR3 length equals 14 residues. CDR3 sequence: CASSPPGQRSPLHF. The DNA for the CDR3 is TGTGCCAGCTCTCCTCCGGGACAGCGATCACCCCTCCACTTT.

The chain has TRBV6-5 and TRBJ2-7, with D perhaps matching TRBD1 (6 bases). The germline CDR1 and CDR2 sequences are MNHEY and SVGAGI. The CDR3 is made up of 14 amino acids. The V and J ends lost 2 bases and 4 bases respectively, with 12 bases between them. The CDR3 nucleotides read TGTGCCAGCAGTTACGGGCAACAGGGTTACGAGCAGTACTTC. Its translation is CASSYGQQGYEQYF.

V and J are TRBV28 and TRBJ2-2, with TRBD1 matching 7 bases. This CDR3 is 14 amino acids long. V was clipped by 9 bases and J by 4 bases; unmatched bases: 8. The germline gives CDR1 MDHEN, CDR2 SYDVKM. The CDR3: CASREQGSTGELFF. The CDR3 DNA sequence: TGTGCCAGTAGGGAACAGGGGAGCACCGGGGAGCTGTTTTTT. The whole variable domain, filled in from reference TRBV28 and TRBJ2-2, reads DVKVTQSSRYLVKRTGEKVFLECVQDMDHENMFWYRQDPGLGLRLIYFSYDVKMKEKGDIPEGYSVSREKKERFSLILESASTNQTSMYLCASREQGSTGELFFGEGSRLTVL.

The chain employs TRBV6-5 and TRBJ1-2; 8 bases are a match to TRBD1. J was trimmed by 8 bases and V by 5 bases; bases with no gene match: 7. Germline V gene lookup returns CDR1 MNHEY and CDR2 SVGAGI. The CDR3 consists of 13 residues. The CDR3 DNA reads TGTGCCAGCAGTCAATGGGACAGGTTGGGCTACACCTTC. The encoded protein is CASSQWDRLGYTF.

This chain uses TRBV27 with TRBJ2-2; tentative D call: TRBD2 (5 bases). The CDR3 sequence is 12 residues long. Trimming took 8 bases from V and 4 from J, leaving 8 bases between them. Germline lookup yields CDR1 MNHEY and CDR2 SMNVEV (reference sequence). The CDR3 DNA reads TGTGCCAGCTTCGGGATCACCGGGGAGCTGTTTTTT. It specifies CASFGITGELFF.

The chain links TRBV9 to TRBJ1-6; the D is unclear. Germline CDR1 is SGDLS and CDR2 is YYNGEE. The CDR3 length is 16 residues. Trimming removed 0 bases from V and 5 bases from J, with 12 bases in between. As DNA, the CDR3 is TGTGCCAGCAGCGTAGTGGCAACCCGAAATAATTCACCCCTCCACTTT. Translating it yields CASSVVATRNNSPLHF.

This clone was seen more than once but under ten times. The V gene is TRBV19, the J gene TRBJ2-6, with 8 nucleotides matching TRBD2. The CDR3 covers 17 residues. Germline values: CDR1 LNHDA, CDR2 SQIVND (reference sequence). With 3 bases clipped from V and 0 bases from J, the junction kept 4 bases outside the gene matches. The CDR3 DNA sequence: TGTGCCAGTAGTATGCGGGGGGCTAGCTCTGGGGCCAACGTCCTGACTTTC. It is translated as CASSMRGASSGANVLTF.

V is TRBV24-1 and J is TRBJ2-2; D might be TRBD1 (5 bases). The CDR3 runs 13 residues. Germline V gives CDR1 KGHDR, CDR2 SFDVKD. The ends were cut back, 5 bases at V and 6 bases at J, with 9 bases in the middle. CDR3 sequence: CATSGGSPGELFF. The CDR3 region has the DNA TGTGCCACCAGTGGGGGCAGCCCCGGGGAGCTGTTTTTT.

The rearrangement joins TRBV6-5 to TRBJ1-2; D call uncertain. Trimming cost V 0 bases and J 10 bases, with 9 bases left between them. This CDR3 contains 12 residues. Germline V CDR1 and CDR2: MNHEY, SVGAGI. The CDR3 DNA sequence: TGTGCCAGCAGTTACTCGATTGGAGACTACACCTTC. Its translation: CASSYSIGDYTF.

This chain uses TRBV5-1 with TRBJ2-7; 9 nucleotides line up with TRBD1. The CDR3 is 15 amino acids. Germline loops: CDR1 SGHRS, CDR2 YFSETQ. Trimming took 5 bases from V and 0 from J; bases not matched to a gene: 6. As DNA, the CDR3 is TGCGCCAGCAGTCGGACAGGGGATCACTCCTACGAGCAGTACTTC. Amino acid sequence: CASSRTGDHSYEQYF. The variable domain in full, completed from reference TRBV5-1 and TRBJ2-7, reads KAGVTQTPRYLIKTRGQQVTLSCSPISGHRSVSWYQQTPGQGLQFLFEYFSETQRNKGNFPGRFSGRQFSNSRSEMNVSTLELGDSALYLCASSRTGDHSYEQYFGPGTRLTVT.

The chain recombines TRBV11-2 with TRBJ2-7, with 7 bases identical to TRBD1. V lost 4 bases to trimming and J lost 2 bases; unmatched junction nucleotides: 8. The CDR3 length is 15 residues. From germline, CDR1 is SGHAT and CDR2 FQNNGV. The CDR3 region is CASSSYRGRAYEQYF. Written as DNA, the CDR3 is TGTGCCAGCAGCTCCTACAGGGGACGGGCCTACGAGCAGTACTTC.

This chain connects TRBV21-1 to TRBJ1-4. TRBV21-1 is reported as a pseudogene. This CDR3 has 12 amino acids. This chain's CDR3 is CASRGTNEKLFF. The CDR3 DNA reads as TGTGCCAGCCGCGGGACTAATGAAAAACTGTTTTTT.

J is TRBJ2-1 and V is TRBV7-6, with a weak D call TRBD2 (6 bases). Per the germline V gene, CDR1 is SGHVS and CDR2 is FNYEAQ. Trimming took off 5 bases at V and 0 bases at J, with 11 bases between the two ends. This CDR3 region has 15 residues. This chain's CDR3 is CASSLMGGSYNEQFF. CDR3 nucleotides: TGTGCCAGCAGCCTTATGGGGGGCTCCTACAATGAGCAGTTCTTC.